The 24 T cell receptor beta chains below all came from one sample that was sequenced in a study of blood T cell repertoires in COVID-19. Method: immunoSEQ multiplex PCR; TCRdb's copy keeps in-frame clones and lacks some. Of some 320,000 clones in the sample, 90% are singletons; the top ten hold 2% to 3%. The sample comprised PBMCs or T cells enriched from blood (not recorded which). These receptors came from a man between 60 and 70 years old who had recovered from COVID-19.

The chain is built from TRBV4-3 and TRBJ2-2; D is perhaps TRBD2 (5 bases). The V and J ends lost 1 base and 1 base respectively, with 7 bases between them. CDR1 and CDR2 (germline): LGHNA, YSLEER. There are 15 residues in the CDR3. The DNA for the CDR3 is TGCGCCAGCAGCCAAGCGGGGTGGAACACCGGGGAGCTGTTTTTT. Protein sequence: CASSQAGWNTGELFF.

The chain combines TRBV5-5 with TRBJ2-7; 7 positions match TRBD1. Germline CDR1 SGHKS, CDR2 YYEKEE (reference sequence). The CDR3 length is 14 residues. V was clipped by 5 bases and J by 3 bases; unmatched bases: 8. The DNA of the CDR3 is TGTGCCAGCAGATCCCCGGGACAGAGCTACGAGCAGTACTTC. Its translation: CASRSPGQSYEQYF.

In its sample, this clone was seen once. The CDR3 is CASSYTEGDGYTF. CDR3 DNA: TGTGCCAGCAGCTATACAGAGGGAGATGGCTACACCTTC. The chain is built from TRBV12-3 or TRBV12-4 and TRBJ1-2, with no clear D. Trimming cost V 6 bases and J 6 bases, with 14 bases left between them. The CDR3 consists of 13 residues.

This clone was observed a few times. The gene calls are TRBV6-5 and TRBJ2-7; D possibly corresponds to TRBD2 (6 bases). The CDR3 loop spans 14 amino acids. Germline values: CDR1 MNHEY, CDR2 SVGAGI. V lost 2 bases and J lost 7, with 15 bases in between. The CDR3 DNA sequence: TGTGCCAGCAGTTACAGGTTCCGGCGGGGTGAGCAGTACTTC. Encoded protein: CASSYRFRRGEQYF.

The chain links TRBV3-1 (or the pseudogene TRBV3-2) to TRBJ2-5; 10 nucleotides agree with TRBD1. The germline CDR1 and CDR2 sequences are LGHDT and YNNKEL (reference sequence). The J segment lost 5 bases and the V segment lost 6 bases, leaving 15 bases of the junction unmatched. The CDR3 sequence is 17 residues long. The CDR3 loop is CASRDGTGVLFRETQYF. The CDR3 region has the DNA TGTGCCAGCAGAGACGGGACAGGGGTTTTATTCCGGGAGACCCAGTACTTC.

The chain links TRBV5-8 to TRBJ1-1; 10 bases map to TRBD1. V trimming: 4 bases; J trimming: 5 bases; junction bases outside the gene matches: 5. This CDR3 comprises 14 residues. The germline gives CDR1 SGHTS, CDR2 YDEGEE. For the CDR3, the DNA is TGTGCCAGCAGCAAGGACAGGGGGTTTACTGAAGCTTTCTTT. Its translation is CASSKDRGFTEAFF.

This clone was seen a handful of times. This chain uses TRBV6-4 with TRBJ1-2; no definite D call. Germline CDR1 MRHNA, CDR2 SNTAGT. V lost 6 bases and J lost 7, with 21 bases in between. The CDR3 has 15 residues. This CDR3 is CASSPGGDPYPGYTF. CDR3 nucleotides: TGTGCCAGCAGCCCCGGCGGCGATCCCTATCCTGGCTACACCTTC.

The V and J genes are TRBV6-5 and TRBJ2-1; 10 nucleotides agree with TRBD2. Germline V gene lookup returns CDR1 MNHEY and CDR2 SVGAGI. V gave up 0 bases and J gave up 8 bases; unmatched junction bases: 7. The CDR3 consists of 16 residues. CDR3: CASSYSLAGAGYEQFF. The DNA for the CDR3 is TGTGCCAGCAGTTACTCTCTAGCGGGAGCCGGTTATGAGCAGTTCTTC.

The V call is TRBV6-2 or TRBV6-3, the J call TRBJ1-2; D is perhaps TRBD1 (5 bases). With 2 bases removed from V and 8 bases from J, the gap between germline ends came to 21 bases. The V gene's germline CDR1 is MNHEY and CDR2 SVGEGT. The CDR3 totals 16 residues. CDR3 DNA sequence: TGTGCCAGCAGTTACCACAGACCGGGACTCCCTCGGGGCTACACCTTC. Protein: CASSYHRPGLPRGYTF.

This clone occurred a few times. The J gene is TRBJ2-7, the V gene TRBV10-3, with 9 positions matching TRBD2. Trimming took 6 bases from V and 6 from J; bases not matched to a gene: 9. The CDR3 runs to 14 residues. Per germline, CDR1 ENHRY and CDR2 SYGVKD. The CDR3 protein is CAIRTGLASAEQYF. DNA of the CDR3: TGTGCCATCAGAACAGGACTAGCGTCCGCCGAGCAGTACTTC.

The chain has TRBV5-4 and TRBJ2-7; the match to TRBD2 covers 10 bases. The germline V gene has CDR1 SGHNT and CDR2 YYREEE (reference sequence). The CDR3 runs 15 residues. The V gene end was trimmed by 4 bases and the J gene end by 2 bases; junction bases not matched to a gene: 6. The CDR3 is CASSEGLARTYEQYF. CDR3 in DNA: TGTGCCAGCAGCGAGGGACTAGCGAGGACCTACGAGCAGTACTTC.

The rearrangement joins TRBV5-1 to TRBJ1-2, with D maybe TRBD1 (6 bases). The CDR3 is made up of 13 amino acids. V was cut by 3 bases and J by 6 bases, with 12 bases left in between. The germline V gene encodes CDR1 SGHRS and CDR2 YFSETQ. The CDR3 sequence is CASSWKQGNGYTF. As DNA, the CDR3 is TGCGCCAGCAGCTGGAAACAGGGAAATGGCTACACCTTC.

This chain links TRBV7-9 with TRBJ1-2; 9 nucleotides align to TRBD1. After removal of 4 bases from V and 6 bases from J, the junction contained 3 bases not matched to a gene. The CDR3 is made up of 13 amino acids. CDR1 is SEHNR, CDR2 FQNEAQ, per germline (reference sequence). In nucleotides, the CDR3 is TGTGCCAGCAGCTCACAGGGGGCGGATGGCTACACCTTC. This encodes CASSSQGADGYTF.

The chain joins TRBV11-1 to TRBJ2-5; tentative D call: TRBD1 (6 bases). Trimming pared 2 bases from V and 4 bases from J, leaving 14 bases between. Germline V lookup: CDR1 SGHAT, CDR2 FQDESV (reference sequence). The CDR3 length is 15 residues. This CDR3 is CASSLSVGTRETQYF. CDR3 nucleotide sequence: TGTGCCAGCAGCTTAAGTGTCGGGACAAGAGAGACCCAGTACTTC.

The chain recombines TRBV7-3 with TRBJ1-5; D perhaps matches TRBD1 (5 bases). Trimming shortened V by 1 base and J by 7 bases, and 14 bases separated the two germline ends. CDR3 length: 15 residues. The germline V gene encodes CDR1 SGHTA and CDR2 FQGTGA. This chain's CDR3 is CASSLSPGNGQPQHF. The DNA of the CDR3 is TGTGCCAGCAGCTTAAGTCCAGGGAACGGGCAGCCCCAGCATTTT.

This chain connects TRBV27 to TRBJ1-1; tentative D call: TRBD1 (5 bases). This CDR3 has 15 amino acids. V dropped 6 bases and J dropped 4 bases, with 18 bases sitting between them. Germline CDR1 and CDR2: MNHEY and SMNVEV (reference sequence). CDR3 loop: CASSRTGGSGTEAFF. The DNA of the CDR3 is TGTGCCAGCAGCCGGACTGGGGGGTCAGGCACTGAAGCTTTCTTT.

V and J are TRBV3-1 (or the pseudogene TRBV3-2) and TRBJ2-1; no clear D. This CDR3 contains 11 residues. Deletions cut 3 bases from V and 7 bases from J, with 4 bases between. Germline values: CDR1 LGHDT, CDR2 YNNKEL (reference sequence). As DNA, the CDR3 is TGTGCCAGCAGCCATCCTAATGAGCAGTTCTTC. This sequence encodes CASSHPNEQFF.

At least ten counts were recorded for this clone. The V and J genes are TRBV15 and TRBJ2-1; TRBD2 might be the D (5 bases). Trimming cost V 0 bases and J 7 bases, with 19 bases left between them. This CDR3 is 17 amino acids long. The germline CDR1 and CDR2 sequences are LNHNV and YYDKDF (reference sequence). This CDR3 is CATSRDLGPVRRNEQFF. CDR3 in DNA: TGTGCCACCAGCAGAGATTTAGGACCTGTGAGGAGGAATGAGCAGTTCTTC.

The chain joins TRBV9 to TRBJ1-2; TRBD1 agrees at 10 bases. In germline, CDR1 is SGDLS, CDR2 YYNGEE. Trimming at V came to 5 bases and at J to 4 bases, leaving 8 bases not matched to a gene. The CDR3 length is 15 residues. The chain's CDR3 is CASRGDRGWFYGYTF. The CDR3 bases are TGTGCCAGCAGGGGGGACAGGGGTTGGTTCTATGGCTACACCTTC.

The chain uses TRBV28 and TRBJ2-7; 7 bases are a match to TRBD2. CDR1 is MDHEN, CDR2 SYDVKM, per germline. The ends lost 2 bases at V and 0 bases at J; junction bases unmatched: 7. The CDR3 runs to 16 residues. The DNA of the CDR3 is TGTGCCAGCAGTTTACACGGCGGGGGAAGCTCCTACGAGCAGTACTTC. This gives the protein CASSLHGGGSSYEQYF.

As to this clone: A read error may produce the germline difference seen at one junction end. The chain links TRBV7-7 to TRBJ2-3, with TRBD2 identical over 13 bases. The CDR3 contains 16 residues. Germline V gene sequence: CDR1 SSHAT, CDR2 FNYEAQ (reference sequence). The CDR3 DNA follows: TGTGCTAGCAGCTTACTAGCGGGAGGGGACACAGATACGCAGTATTTT. Translation gives CASSLLAGGDTDTQYF.

This rearrangement joins TRBV4-1 to TRBJ1-2, with a tentative D call TRBD1 (5 bases). Trimming shortened V by 4 bases and J by 4 bases, and 10 bases separated the two germline ends. The germline V gene encodes CDR1 MGHRA and CDR2 YSYEKL. The length of the CDR3 is 13 residues. CDR3 sequence: CASSPRVGYGYTF. CDR3 DNA: TGCGCCAGCAGCCCCAGGGTCGGCTATGGCTACACCTTC.

Comment on this clone: The same CDR3 arises from other DNA sequences in this sample as well. The genes are TRBV9 and TRBJ2-1, with D possibly matching TRBD2 (6 bases). This CDR3 has 15 residues. Trimming took 0 bases from V and 3 from J, leaving 10 bases between them. Germline assignment: CDR1 SGDLS and CDR2 YYNGEE. The CDR3 region is CASSVEGGDYNEQFF. The CDR3 region has the DNA TGTGCCAGCAGCGTAGAAGGCGGGGACTACAATGAGCAGTTCTTC.

The rearrangement links TRBV5-1 to TRBJ1-1; 7 nucleotides match TRBD1. The CDR3 loop spans 19 amino acids. Germline V gene data show CDR1 as SGHRS and CDR2 as YFSETQ. The junction had 21 bases not matched to a gene; V was cut back by 4 bases and J by 3 bases. The CDR3 protein is CASSRGQVGVSQIHTEAFF. The CDR3 region has the DNA TGCGCCAGCAGCAGAGGACAGGTCGGAGTCTCCCAGATACACACTGAAGCTTTCTTT.